This record concerns one TCR beta chain sequence. Clones were sequenced by immunoSEQ multiplex PCR, and TCRdb holds only the in-frame ones, with some missing. The table lists 79,000 or so clones, roughly nine tenths of them singletons. This sample was included in a study of control samples from healthy donors and cancer patients. The V gene lost 5 bases and the J gene lost 0 bases, with 5 bases spanning the gap. The CDR3 runs 13 residues. The germline V gene has CDR1 MNHNY and CDR2 SVGAGI (reference sequence). The TCR originated in a woman in her forties or fifties with colorectal cancer. This chain joins TRBV6-6 and TRBJ1-3; D unclear. The sequenced sample was PBMCs. The CDR3 nucleotides are TGTGCCAGCAGTCAGGCCTCTGGAAACACCATATATTTT. Translation gives CASSQASGNTIYF.